This T cell receptor beta chain was recorded in a study of shared clonotypes between healthy human individuals. With regard to this clone: Its antigen is unknown.

Naivety among CD8 cells was defined by CD45RO negativity and positive CCR7 selection, thereby excluding terminally differentiated effector memory CD45RA+ cells. Sequencing used immunoSEQ multiplex PCR; TCRdb keeps in-frame clones, though not all of them. The sample has over 750,000 clones; 95% to 97% are singletons. Findings of the study overall: The study found lower generation probabilities in non-shared clonotypes than in those shared by all four donors.

This receptor was identified in a man in his thirties or forties in good health. Material: naive CD8+ T cells sorted from blood.

DNA for the CDR3: TGTGCCAGCAGTTACTCCCTAGGGAACACCGGGGAGCTGTTTTTT. This sequence encodes CASSYSLGNTGELFF. The J gene is TRBJ2-2, the V gene TRBV6-6; no reliable D call. Trimming removed 0 bases from V and 1 base from J, with 6 bases in between. The germline V gene has CDR1 MNHNY and CDR2 SVGAGI (reference sequence). The CDR3 extends over 15 amino acids.